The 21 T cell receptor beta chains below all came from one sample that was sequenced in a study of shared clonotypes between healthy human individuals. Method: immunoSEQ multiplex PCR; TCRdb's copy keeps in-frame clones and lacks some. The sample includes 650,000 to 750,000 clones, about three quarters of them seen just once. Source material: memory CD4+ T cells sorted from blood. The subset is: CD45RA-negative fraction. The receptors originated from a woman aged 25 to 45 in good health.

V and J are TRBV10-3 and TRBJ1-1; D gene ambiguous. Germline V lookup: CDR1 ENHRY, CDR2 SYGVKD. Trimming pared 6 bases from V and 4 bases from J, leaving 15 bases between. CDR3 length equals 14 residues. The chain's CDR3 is CAISAGLEGTEAFF. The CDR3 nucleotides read TGTGCCATCAGCGCAGGACTCGAGGGCACTGAAGCTTTCTTT.

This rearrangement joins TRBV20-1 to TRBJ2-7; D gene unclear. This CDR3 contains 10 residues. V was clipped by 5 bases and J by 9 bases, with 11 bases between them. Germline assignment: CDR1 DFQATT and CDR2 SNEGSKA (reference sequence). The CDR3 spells CSAPTSRQYF. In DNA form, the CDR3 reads TGCAGTGCTCCGACGTCGCGGCAGTACTTC.

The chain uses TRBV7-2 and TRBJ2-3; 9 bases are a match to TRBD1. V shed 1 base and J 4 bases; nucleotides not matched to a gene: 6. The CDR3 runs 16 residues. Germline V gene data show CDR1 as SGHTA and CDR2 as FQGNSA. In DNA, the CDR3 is TGTGCCAGCAGCTTAGTCGGGACAGGGTTTGCAGATACGCAGTATTTT. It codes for CASSLVGTGFADTQYF.

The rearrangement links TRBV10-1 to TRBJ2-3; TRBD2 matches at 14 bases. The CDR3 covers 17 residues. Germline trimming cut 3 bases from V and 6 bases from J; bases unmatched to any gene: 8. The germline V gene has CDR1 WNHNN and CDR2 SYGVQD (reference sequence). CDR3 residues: CASSDPGGLAGEDTQYF. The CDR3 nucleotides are TGCGCCAGCAGTGATCCCGGGGGACTAGCGGGAGAGGATACGCAGTATTTT.

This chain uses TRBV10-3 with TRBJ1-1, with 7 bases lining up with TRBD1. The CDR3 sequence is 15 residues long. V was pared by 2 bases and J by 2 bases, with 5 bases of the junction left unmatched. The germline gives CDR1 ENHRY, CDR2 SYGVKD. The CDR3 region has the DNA TGTGCCATCAGTGAGACGGGACAGCTAAACACTGAAGCTTTCTTT. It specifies CAISETGQLNTEAFF.

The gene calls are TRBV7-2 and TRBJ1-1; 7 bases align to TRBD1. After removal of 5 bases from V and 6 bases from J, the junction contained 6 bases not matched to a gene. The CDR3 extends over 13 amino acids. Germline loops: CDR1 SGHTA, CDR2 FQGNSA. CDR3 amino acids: CASSPVQGAEAFF. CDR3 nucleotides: TGTGCCAGCAGCCCCGTCCAGGGGGCTGAAGCTTTCTTT.

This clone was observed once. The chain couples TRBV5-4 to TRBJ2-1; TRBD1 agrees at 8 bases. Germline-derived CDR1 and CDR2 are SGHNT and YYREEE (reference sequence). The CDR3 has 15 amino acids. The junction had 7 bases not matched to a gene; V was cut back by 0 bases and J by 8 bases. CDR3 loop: CASSLASRGLDEQFF. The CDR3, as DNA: TGTGCCAGCAGCTTGGCTAGCAGGGGGCTCGATGAGCAGTTCTTC.

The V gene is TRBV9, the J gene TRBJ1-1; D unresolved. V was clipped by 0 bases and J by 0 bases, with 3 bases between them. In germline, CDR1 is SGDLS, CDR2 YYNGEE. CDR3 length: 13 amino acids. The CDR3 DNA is TGTGCCAGCAGCGTAGAACTGAACACTGAAGCTTTCTTT. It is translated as CASSVELNTEAFF.

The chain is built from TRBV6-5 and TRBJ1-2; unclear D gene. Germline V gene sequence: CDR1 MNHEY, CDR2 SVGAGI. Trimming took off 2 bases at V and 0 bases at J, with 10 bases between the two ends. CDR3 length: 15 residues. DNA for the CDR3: TGTGCCAGCAGTTACGCACAGTTTACTAACTATGGCTACACCTTC. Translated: CASSYAQFTNYGYTF.

For the CDR3, the DNA is TGTGCCAGCAGCGTAGAACCGAGTGGGGGTGAGCAGTTCTTC. It codes for CASSVEPSGGEQFF. V is TRBV9 and J is TRBJ2-1; D is perhaps TRBD1 or TRBD2 (5 bases each). Trimming cost V 0 bases and J 9 bases, with 13 bases left between them. This CDR3 contains 14 residues. In germline, CDR1 is SGDLS, CDR2 YYNGEE.

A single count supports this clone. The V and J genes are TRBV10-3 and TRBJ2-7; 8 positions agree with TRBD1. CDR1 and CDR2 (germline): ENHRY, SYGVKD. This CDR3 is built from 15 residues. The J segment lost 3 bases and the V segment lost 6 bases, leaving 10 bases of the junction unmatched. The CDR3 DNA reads TGTGCCATCAGCGCCGTGGGACAGGATGACTACGAGCAGTACTTC. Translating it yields CAISAVGQDDYEQYF.

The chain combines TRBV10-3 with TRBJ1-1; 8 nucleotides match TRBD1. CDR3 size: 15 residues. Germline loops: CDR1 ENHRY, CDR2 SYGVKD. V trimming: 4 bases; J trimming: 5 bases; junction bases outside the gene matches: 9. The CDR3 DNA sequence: TGTGCCATCAGTGCCAGACAGGGGTTGGGGACTGAAGCTTTCTTT. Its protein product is CAISARQGLGTEAFF.

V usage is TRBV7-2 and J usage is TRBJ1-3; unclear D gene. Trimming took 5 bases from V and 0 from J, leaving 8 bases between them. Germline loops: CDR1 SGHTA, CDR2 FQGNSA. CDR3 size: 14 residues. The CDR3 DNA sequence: TGTGCCAGCAGCCGAGACGGCTCTGGAAACACCATATATTTT. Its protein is CASSRDGSGNTIYF.

Here the CDR3 reads CASSGNSGANVLTF. The CDR3 nucleotides are TGTGCCAGCAGTGGAAACTCTGGGGCCAACGTCCTGACTTTC. The J gene is TRBJ2-6, the V gene TRBV6-6, with no clear D. V lost 5 bases to trimming and J lost 0 bases, with 5 bases between them. Looked up from germline, CDR1 is MNHNY and CDR2 is SVGAGI (reference sequence). The CDR3 runs to 14 residues.

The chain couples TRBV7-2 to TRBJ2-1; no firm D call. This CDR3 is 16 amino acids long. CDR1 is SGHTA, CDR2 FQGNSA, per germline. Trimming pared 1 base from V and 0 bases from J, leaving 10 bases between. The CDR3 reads CASSLGRGVSYNEQFF. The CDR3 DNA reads TGTGCCAGCAGCTTAGGTCGAGGAGTCTCCTACAATGAGCAGTTCTTC.

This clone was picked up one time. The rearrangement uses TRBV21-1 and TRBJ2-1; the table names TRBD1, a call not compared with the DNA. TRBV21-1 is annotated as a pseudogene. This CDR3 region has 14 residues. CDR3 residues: CASTTGGVYNEQFF. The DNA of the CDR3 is TGTGCCAGCACCACAGGGGGAGTTTACAATGAGCAGTTCTTC.

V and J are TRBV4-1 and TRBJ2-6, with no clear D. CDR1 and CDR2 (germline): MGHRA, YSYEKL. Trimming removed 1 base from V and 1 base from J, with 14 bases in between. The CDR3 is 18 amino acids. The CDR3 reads CASSQGIAVRSGANVLTF. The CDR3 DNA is TGCGCCAGCAGCCAAGGTATCGCCGTTCGTTCTGGGGCCAACGTCCTGACTTTC.

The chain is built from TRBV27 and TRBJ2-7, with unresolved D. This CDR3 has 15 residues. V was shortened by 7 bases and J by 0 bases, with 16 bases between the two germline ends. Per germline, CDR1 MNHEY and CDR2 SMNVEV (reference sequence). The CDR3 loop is CASIPSWWGSYEQYF. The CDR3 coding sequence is TGTGCCAGCATTCCTAGTTGGTGGGGCTCCTACGAGCAGTACTTC.

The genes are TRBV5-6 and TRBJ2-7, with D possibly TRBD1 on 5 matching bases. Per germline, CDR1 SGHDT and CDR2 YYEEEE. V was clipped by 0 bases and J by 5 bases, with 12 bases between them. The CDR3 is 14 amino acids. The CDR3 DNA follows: TGTGCCAGCAGCTTGGCGACAGTGGTAAACGAGCAGTACTTC. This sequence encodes CASSLATVVNEQYF.

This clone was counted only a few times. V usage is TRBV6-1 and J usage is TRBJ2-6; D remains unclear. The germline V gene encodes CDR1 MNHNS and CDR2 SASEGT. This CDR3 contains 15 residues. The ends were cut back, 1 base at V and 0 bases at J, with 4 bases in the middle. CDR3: CASSEGASGANVLTF. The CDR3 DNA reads TGTGCCAGCAGTGAAGGTGCCTCTGGGGCCAACGTCCTGACTTTC.

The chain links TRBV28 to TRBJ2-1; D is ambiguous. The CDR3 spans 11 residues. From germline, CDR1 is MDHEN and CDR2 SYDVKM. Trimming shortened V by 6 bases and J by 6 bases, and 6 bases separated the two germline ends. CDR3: CASRDPNEQFF. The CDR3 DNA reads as TGTGCCAGCAGGGACCCCAATGAGCAGTTCTTC. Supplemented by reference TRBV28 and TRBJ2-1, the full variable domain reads DVKVTQSSRYLVKRTGEKVFLECVQDMDHENMFWYRQDPGLGLRLIYFSYDVKMKEKGDIPEGYSVSREKKERFSLILESASTNQTSMYLCASRDPNEQFFGPGTRLTVL.